Included here is one TCR beta chain sequence, with context. The data originate from a study of blood T cell repertoires in COVID-19. On the study more broadly: Italy, Spain and the United States were the sources of the convalescent and acute COVID-19 samples. Sources were T cells, B-cell-depleted T cells, or PBMCs; the material itself was cDNA or gDNA.

Germline V lookup: CDR1 MGHDK, CDR2 SYGVNS. CDR3 length equals 14 residues. Germline trimming cut 3 bases from V and 14 bases from J; bases unmatched to any gene: 10. In the source study's methods: Amplified reference gene primers provided the basis for estimating nucleated cell counts. Repertoires were generated with immunoSEQ multiplex PCR, while TCRdb's copy carries only in-frame clones and drops some. The V and J calls and clone size are taken from that table; D and trimming were inferred from the DNA. The repertoire holds 250,000 to 350,000 clones, with around 90% as singletons. The Seattle patients, enrolled during active infection, were followed longitudinally.

This TCR came from a woman in her thirties with COVID-19, enrolled during active disease. Sequencing used peripheral blood. The J gene is TRBJ1-2, the V gene TRBV25-1, with 12 bases matching TRBD1. The CDR3 loop reads CASSDSRTGQGATF. The CDR3 region has the DNA TGTGCCAGCAGTGACTCCAGAACGGGACAGGGGGCAACCTTC.